The rows below give T cell receptor beta chains drawn from one sample of a study of blood T cell repertoires in COVID-19. Using immunoSEQ multiplex PCR, the repertoire was profiled, and TCRdb retains in-frame clones only, with some absent. In the table there are roughly 41,000 clones, 88% of which are singletons. The specimen was peripheral blood. The receptors stem from a human donor in a cohort sampled during active COVID-19. CDR3s include the opening cysteine and the closing phenylalanine or tryptophan. D genes are given only for firm matches. Rows may omit the clone size; those that give it use once, few, many or a size class.

TRBJ1-2 - TRBV6-5 - TGTGCCAGCAGGGGGGGGCACTATGGCTACACCTTC CASRGGHYGYTF
TRBJ2-7 TRBD1 TRBV11-2 - TGTGCCAGCAGCGGACAGGGAGCCTACGAGCAGTACTTC CASSGQGAYEQYF
TRBJ2-6 - TRBV19 - TGTGCCAGTAGTAACTGGTTGGATCGCGCAGGGACTGGGGCCAACGTCCTGACTTTC CASSNWLDRAGTGANVLTF
TRBJ1-6 TRBD1 TRBV4-1 - TGCGCCAGCAGCCAAGCCAGGGGGACGAATAATTCACCCCTCCACTTT CASSQARGTNNSPLHF
TRBJ2-7 TRBD2 TRBV24-1 - TGTGCCACCAGTGAGACTAGCACGGGCGAGCAGTACTTC CATSETSTGEQYF
TRBJ2-1 - TRBV24-1 - TGTGCCACCAGTGATTTTACCCAGGCAGGGGCCAATGAGCAGTTCTTC CATSDFTQAGANEQFF
TRBJ2-3 - TRBV11-3 - TGTGCCAGCAGCTTAGCCCCCGAGGGAGGCCGAGATACGCAGTATTTT CASSLAPEGGRDTQYF
TRBJ1-6 TRBD1 TRBV12-3/TRBV12-4 - TGTGCCAGCGGAGACAGGGAGAATTCACCCCTCCACTTT CASGDRENSPLHF
TRBJ2-7 TRBD1 TRBV19 - TGTGCCAGTAGTTCCGGGACAGGGGGATACGAGCAGTACTTC CASSSGTGGYEQYF
TRBJ2-7 TRBD2 TRBV6-1 few TGTGCCAGCAGTGAAGCCCCTGGACTAGCGGGTTCAGGCGAGCAGTACTTC CASSEAPGLAGSGEQYF
TRBJ1-2 - TRBV2 - TGTGCCAGCGGACAGATCAACTATGGCTACACCTTC CASGQINYGYTF
TRBJ2-7 - TRBV28 - TGTGCCAGCAGTGAGATCCGGGACATCCACTACGAGCAGTACTTC CASSEIRDIHYEQYF
TRBJ2-7 TRBD1 TRBV28 - TGTGCCAGCAGCTGGGGGACAGGGGGCTTCGAGCAGTACTTC CASSWGTGGFEQYF
TRBJ2-7 - TRBV4-1 medium-sized TGCGCCAGCAGCCCGAGGAGCGCGACCTACGAGCAGTACTTC CASSPRSATYEQYF
TRBJ2-7 - TRBV5-4 - TGTGCCAGCAGCTTGCTCCGAGAACCCAACGAGCAGTACTTC CASSLLREPNEQYF
TRBJ2-1 TRBD1 TRBV3-1/TRBV3-2 - TGTGCCAGCAGCCAAGGACAGGGGGCGCAGTTCTTC CASSQGQGAQFF
TRBJ2-7 TRBD2 TRBV7-9 - TGTGCCAGCAGCAAGACTAGCGGGATGGCGGTGGGAGAATACGAGCAGTACTTC CASSKTSGMAVGEYEQYF
TRBJ2-3 TRBD2 TRBV4-2 - TGTGCCAGCAGCCAAGATCTAGCGGGAATCTTTACAGATACGCAGTATTTT CASSQDLAGIFTDTQYF
TRBJ1-1 TRBD1 TRBV11-1 few TGTGCCAGCAGCTTAGTGACAGGGGTGGGCACTGAAGCTTTCTTT CASSLVTGVGTEAFF
TRBJ2-7 TRBD2 TRBV4-1 - TGCGCCAGCAGCCAGCCAACTAGCGGGGCTTCCTACGAGCAGTACTTC CASSQPTSGASYEQYF
TRBJ2-5 - TRBV28 - TGTGCCAGCAGTTTGGGGGGCCAAGAGACCCAGTACTTC CASSLGGQETQYF
TRBJ2-7 - TRBV21-1 - TGTGCCAGCAGCAGGACAGGGGAGGACGAGCAGTACTTC CASSRTGEDEQYF
TRBJ2-7 TRBD1 TRBV5-6 - TGTGCCAGCAGCTTCGGACAGGGACGATACGAGCAGTACTTC CASSFGQGRYEQYF
TRBJ2-5 - TRBV28 - TGTGCCAGCAGTCCCAGTACGGAGACCCAGTACTTC CASSPSTETQYF
TRBJ2-7 TRBD2 TRBV7-8 - TGTGCCAGCAGCTTAGGACTAGCGGGAGACGAGCAGTACTTC CASSLGLAGDEQYF
TRBJ2-1 - TRBV19 - TGTGCCAGTAGCCTCCGCTCTGAGATCTACAATGAGCAGTTCTTC CASSLRSEIYNEQFF
TRBJ2-1 - TRBV2 - TGTGCCAGCAGGAAGGACTCCACCAGCAGGTACAATGAGCAGTTCTTC CASRKDSTSRYNEQFF
TRBJ2-7 - TRBV2 - TGTGCCAGCAGTGGACCCCAGGGGTACTTC CASSGPQGYF
TRBJ1-2 TRBD1 TRBV4-2 - TGTGCCAGCAGCCCGGGACAGAACAACTATGGCTACACCTTC CASSPGQNNYGYTF
TRBJ2-6 - TRBV19 - TGTGCCAGTAGGGGGTGGGACACCTACTACTCTGGGGCCAACGTCCTGACTTTC CASRGWDTYYSGANVLTF
TRBJ2-7 TRBD2 TRBV10-3 - TGTGCCACCAATAGCGGGATACTCTACTCCGAGCAGTACTTC CATNSGILYSEQYF
TRBJ1-5 TRBD1 TRBV19 - TGTGCCAGTAGTATGGGCACAGGGGTAAGTCAGCCCCAGCATTTT CASSMGTGVSQPQHF
TRBJ1-2 - TRBV4-1 - TGCGCCAGCAGCCAAGTTTCCCAGGATGGCTACACCTTC CASSQVSQDGYTF
TRBJ2-7 - TRBV25-1 - TGTGCCAGCACCCCAAGGGACAACTACGAGCAGTACTTC CASTPRDNYEQYF
TRBJ2-3 TRBD1 TRBV11-3 - TGTGCCAGCAGCCCAGGATCAGGACAGGTTTACGCAGATACGCAGTATTTT CASSPGSGQVYADTQYF
TRBJ1-2 - TRBV9 - TGTGCCAGCCGCGGCGGGGGGCACGGCTACACCTTC CASRGGGHGYTF
TRBJ2-1 TRBD2 TRBV7-9 - TGTGCCAGCAGCGCCGGGGGACTAGCTGGCGAGCAGTTCTTC CASSAGGLAGEQFF
TRBJ2-7 - TRBV9 - TGTGCCAGCAGCGTAGCCCCCCAGGGGACGGAGGAGCAGTACTTC CASSVAPQGTEEQYF
TRBJ2-5 TRBD2 TRBV2 - TGTGCCAGCAGTGAGACTAGCATGGAGACCCAGTACTTC CASSETSMETQYF
TRBJ2-7 TRBD2 TRBV4-1 - TGCGCCAGCAGCCAGGGGGGGAGTCCGGAGGTTACCTACGAGCAGTACTTC CASSQGGSPEVTYEQYF
TRBJ2-1 TRBD2 TRBV19 - TGTGCCAGTAGTAAGTTTACTAGCGGGAGATACAATGAGCAGTTCTTC CASSKFTSGRYNEQFF
TRBJ1-4 - TRBV19 - TGTGCCAGTAACCGACAGTCTAATGAAAAACTGTTTTTT CASNRQSNEKLFF
TRBJ2-7 TRBD2 TRBV6-5 - TGTGCCAGCAGTTACCGGCGGGAGCGAACCTACGAGCAGTACTTC CASSYRRERTYEQYF
TRBJ2-7 TRBD2 TRBV5-4 - TGTGCCAGCAGCTTGGGGGTAGCGGGGCCCTACGAGCAGTACTTC CASSLGVAGPYEQYF
TRBJ1-4 TRBD1 TRBV11-2 - TGTGCCAGCAGCCCCGGGACAGGGCGTGAAAAACTGTTTTTT CASSPGTGREKLFF
TRBJ1-1 - TRBV28 once TGTGCCAGCAGCCCTGGCCCCGGGGGAGCATACGAAGCTTTCTTT CASSPGPGGAYEAFF
TRBJ2-7 TRBD1 TRBV2 - TGTGCCAGCGCAACTGGGGGACAGGTACACTACGAGCAGTACTTC CASATGGQVHYEQYF
TRBJ1-2 - TRBV19 - TGTGCCAGTAGTATTTACGGAGGCCAGGCGGACTATGGCTACACCTTC CASSIYGGQADYGYTF
TRBJ2-3 TRBD2 TRBV6-2/TRBV6-3 - TGTGCCAGCAGACCTACTCACCTAGCGGGAAGGGACGATACGCAGTATTTT CASRPTHLAGRDDTQYF
TRBJ1-2 TRBD1 TRBV28 - TGTGCCACCAAGACAGGGGGCTTGGGGGGCTACACCTTC CATKTGGLGGYTF
TRBJ2-7 TRBD1 TRBV6-2/TRBV6-3 - TGTGCCAGCAGTTACTCGGGACAGGCGGGCGAGCAGTACTTC CASSYSGQAGEQYF
TRBJ2-7 - TRBV7-9 - TGTGCCAGCAGCTTAATTATGGGCCTTGACTACGAGCAGTACTTC CASSLIMGLDYEQYF